These 26 T cell receptor beta chains came from one sample sequenced in a study of T cells after yellow fever vaccination (dated by TCRdb to about 2019). Libraries were constructed by 5' RACE. TCRdb lists the instrument as Illumina HiSeq 2500. TCRdb reanalyzed the raw reads on its own, using fastp at Q25 for trimming and MiXCR for clone calling, and kept in-frame beta chains. All rows with the same CDR3 protein become a single entry with the most common DNA and genes. The sample table contains more than 350,000 distinct CDR3 sequences; only one count was recorded for around 10% of them. Clones ranked in the top ten supply roughly 18% of the sample. The treatment or condition label corresponds to: live attenuated yellow fever vaccine strain. Material: PBMCs, obtained on the day of the first yellow fever vaccination. These TCRs come from a man younger than 35 who received the YFV17D yellow fever vaccine.

V gene TRBV7-2 combines with J gene TRBJ2-1; TRBD1 agrees at 8 bases. The length of the CDR3 is 15 residues. The V gene's germline CDR1 is SGHTA and CDR2 FQGNSA. Trimming cost V 6 bases and J 3 bases; bases outside gene matches: 7. CDR3 bases: TGTGCCAGCAGGCCGACAGGGGCCTTCTACAATGAGCAGTTCTTC. Encoded protein: CASRPTGAFYNEQFF.

CDR3 region: CASTPGGRTGELFF. CDR3 coding DNA: TGTGCCAGCACCCCGGGGGGCCGCACCGGGGAGCTGTTTTTT. The J gene is TRBJ2-2, the V gene TRBV7-9; D possibly corresponds to TRBD2 (7 bases). Trimming cost V 7 bases and J 4 bases, with 13 bases left between them. The CDR3 is 14 residues long. Germline assignment: CDR1 SEHNR and CDR2 FQNEAQ (reference sequence).

This clonotype was counted a single time. The V and J genes are TRBV7-9 and TRBJ2-7, with a possible D match to TRBD1 (5 bases). CDR1 SEHNR and CDR2 FQNEAQ come from the germline V gene (reference sequence). With 5 bases removed from V and 0 bases from J, the gap between germline ends came to 8 bases. This CDR3 is 13 amino acids long. CDR3 sequence reads: CASSLDISYEQYV. Here the CDR3 DNA reads TGTGCCAGCAGCCTGGACATCTCCTACGAGCAGTACGTC.

This clonotype was counted at least ten times. The chain couples TRBV20-1 to TRBJ2-6, with TRBD2 matching 16 bases. CDR3 size: 18 residues. CDR1 DFQATT and CDR2 SNEGSKA come from the germline V gene (reference sequence). The V segment lost 6 bases and the J segment 1 base; nucleotides outside the gene matches: 6. This CDR3 reads CSAGGTSGGESGANVLTF. CDR3 nucleotides: TGCAGTGCAGGGGGGACTAGCGGGGGGGAGTCTGGGGCCAACGTCCTGACTTTC.

This clonotype was detected many times. V and J are TRBV7-2 and TRBJ2-3; D may be TRBD2 (5 bases). The CDR3 runs to 14 residues. V dropped 4 bases and J dropped 5 bases, with 13 bases sitting between them. Germline CDR1 and CDR2: SGHTA and FQGNSA. The CDR3 DNA follows: TGTGCCAGCAGCTCCCTGGGAGTGAGAGATACGCAGTATTTT. Its protein product is CASSSLGVRDTQYF.

CDR3 amino acids: CASSHGQGNQPQHF. The CDR3 bases are TGCGCCAGCAGCCACGGACAGGGGAATCAGCCCCAGCATTTT. J is TRBJ1-5 and V is TRBV4-1; 9 bases align to TRBD1. Germline CDR1 is MGHRA and CDR2 is YSYEKL. V lost 3 bases and J lost 4; bases outside the gene matches: 1. The CDR3 has 14 amino acids.

In its sample, this clonotype was seen many times. V and J are TRBV5-1 and TRBJ2-2; unclear D gene. With 0 bases removed from V and 6 bases from J, the gap between germline ends came to 12 bases. CDR1 and CDR2 (germline): SGHRS, YFSETQ. This CDR3 contains 15 residues. CDR3 region: CASSLVSRPPGELFF. DNA of the CDR3: TGCGCCAGCAGCTTGGTGTCAAGACCCCCCGGGGAGCTGTTTTTT. Based on the CDR3 plus reference TRBV5-1 and TRBJ2-2, the full variable domain is KAGVTQTPRYLIKTRGQQVTLSCSPISGHRSVSWYQQTPGQGLQFLFEYFSETQRNKGNFPGRFSGRQFSNSRSEMNVSTLELGDSALYLCASSLVSRPPGELFFGEGSRLTVL.

The V call is TRBV7-9, the J call TRBJ2-1; D assignment may be TRBD1 or TRBD2 (5 bases each). Germline V gives CDR1 SEHNR, CDR2 FQNEAQ (reference sequence). This CDR3 is built from 17 residues. V shed 4 bases and J shed 0 bases, with 16 bases lying between them. Here the CDR3 reads CASSSPSGPSSYNEQFF. The DNA of the CDR3 is TGTGCCAGCAGCTCCCCGTCGGGGCCCAGCTCCTACAATGAGCAGTTCTTC.

With respect to this clonotype: One junction end disagrees with the germline gene, perhaps due to a read error. V is TRBV18 and J is TRBJ2-3; 8 bases agree with TRBD2. The CDR3 spans 16 residues. The germline V gene has CDR1 KGHSH and CDR2 LQKENI. CDR3 DNA sequence: TGTGACAGCTCACCACCTTCGGGGGGGCTGATAGATACGCAGTATTTT. Translated: CDSSPPSGGLIDTQYF.

The chain recombines TRBV15 with TRBJ1-4; D is undetermined. Trimming stripped 6 bases from V and 8 bases from J, with 10 bases between. The CDR3 extends over 12 amino acids. Germline CDR1 is LNHNV and CDR2 is YYDKDF (reference sequence). DNA of the CDR3: TGTGCCACCAGGTGGGGTGGGGAAAAACTGTTTTTT. Translation gives CATRWGGEKLFF.

This chain links TRBV3-1 with TRBJ1-5; D unresolved. Germline-derived CDR1 and CDR2 are LGHDT and YNNKEL (reference sequence). CDR3 size: 15 residues. Trimming took off 4 bases at V and 5 bases at J, with 15 bases between the two ends. Here the CDR3 reads CASSLTPGKYQPQHF. The CDR3 region has the DNA TGTGCCAGCAGCCTCACTCCGGGCAAGTATCAGCCCCAGCATTTT.

Only a few counts were recorded for this clonotype. J is TRBJ2-5 and V is TRBV10-3; D remains unclear. The CDR3 loop spans 13 amino acids. Per the germline V gene, CDR1 is ENHRY and CDR2 is SYGVKD. Trimming stripped 5 bases from V and 0 bases from J, with 7 bases between. CDR3 loop: CAISQEHQETQYF. Here the CDR3 DNA reads TGTGCCATCAGTCAGGAGCACCAAGAGACCCAGTACTTC.

This clonotype was picked up a small number of times. The chain employs TRBV6-2 or TRBV6-3 and TRBJ2-1, with no clear D. CDR3 length: 12 residues. Germline loops: CDR1 MNHEY, CDR2 SVGEGT. V was trimmed by 5 bases and J by 9 bases, leaving 11 bases between them. CDR3 loop: CASSLRSPEQFF. The CDR3 DNA reads as TGTGCCAGCAGTCTACGCAGTCCTGAGCAGTTCTTC.

The J gene is TRBJ2-3, the V gene TRBV18; no firm D call. In germline, CDR1 is KGHSH, CDR2 LQKENI. The CDR3 loop spans 17 amino acids. V was clipped by 0 bases and J by 2 bases, with 15 bases between them. CDR3: CASSPPARWRYTDTQYF. The CDR3 DNA reads TGTGCCAGCTCACCACCGGCTAGGTGGAGATACACAGATACGCAGTATTTT.

This clonotype has only a few counts. The chain carries TRBV25-1 and TRBJ2-3; D assignment may be TRBD1 or TRBD2 (5 bases each). The CDR3 has 15 amino acids. The germline V gene encodes CDR1 MGHDK and CDR2 SYGVNS. Trimming left V 2 bases short and J 0 bases short, with 9 bases between. The CDR3 DNA reads as TGTGCCAGCAGTGAACCGGGACGGAGCACAGATACGCAGTATTTT. Translating it yields CASSEPGRSTDTQYF.

This clonotype was detected only a few times. The V call is TRBV10-3, the J call TRBJ2-1; 8 nucleotides align to TRBD1. The V segment lost 4 bases and the J segment 9 bases; nucleotides outside the gene matches: 8. Germline CDR1 ENHRY, CDR2 SYGVKD. This CDR3 is built from 14 residues. The CDR3 DNA sequence: TGTGCCATCAGTGCATCGCACACAGGGGGTGAGCAGTTCTTC. Protein product: CAISASHTGGEQFF.

A few counts support this clonotype. CDR3 DNA sequence: TGTGCCAGCAGGACAGGGGGCTCTGATACGCAGTATTTT. This codes for CASRTGGSDTQYF. The chain employs TRBV7-9 and TRBJ2-3, with 10 bases identical to TRBD1. CDR3 size: 13 residues. V trimming: 6 bases; J trimming: 6 bases; junction bases outside the gene matches: 3. Germline CDR1 is SEHNR and CDR2 is FQNEAQ (reference sequence).

The chain recombines TRBV5-1 with TRBJ2-3; 8 bases match TRBD1. From germline, CDR1 is SGHRS and CDR2 YFSETQ. Germline trimming cut 4 bases from V and 6 bases from J; bases unmatched to any gene: 19. The CDR3 is 18 amino acids. The CDR3: CASSAFVTGALSEDTQYF. CDR3 bases: TGCGCCAGCAGCGCGTTCGTGACAGGGGCCCTCTCGGAGGATACGCAGTATTTT.

This clonotype occurred once. The rearrangement uses TRBV12-3 or TRBV12-4 and TRBJ2-7; no definite D call. The CDR3 covers 13 residues. Trimming pared 4 bases from V and 1 base from J, leaving 8 bases between. The CDR3 nucleotides are TGTGCCAGCAGTTACAGTGAATCCTACGAGCAGTACTTC. Amino acids: CASSYSESYEQYF.

This clonotype was seen only a few times. The chain uses TRBV5-5 and TRBJ1-2; possible D gene TRBD1, 6 bases. Germline assignment: CDR1 SGHKS and CDR2 YYEKEE (reference sequence). This CDR3 comprises 15 residues. V lost 1 base to trimming and J lost 4 bases, with 14 bases between them. The CDR3 reads CASSLTPTGIYGYTF. The CDR3 DNA reads TGTGCCAGCAGCTTGACCCCTACAGGGATCTATGGCTACACCTTC.

This clonotype has just a few counts. V and J are TRBV20-1 and TRBJ1-6; D not resolved. V shed 6 bases and J shed 7 bases, with 13 bases lying between them. CDR1 and CDR2 from the germline V gene are DFQATT and SNEGSKA (reference sequence). The CDR3 is 13 amino acids. This CDR3 reads CSALVDVNSPLHF. DNA for the CDR3: TGCAGTGCCCTTGTGGACGTAAATTCACCCCTCCACTTT.

The chain couples TRBV5-1 to TRBJ2-1, with 11 bases identical to TRBD1. V dropped 6 bases and J dropped 8; count of bases not matched to a gene: 10. CDR3 length: 15 residues. Per germline, CDR1 SGHRS and CDR2 YFSETQ. The CDR3 loop reads CASIGTGGKIDEQFF. CDR3 nucleotide sequence: TGCGCCAGCATAGGGACAGGGGGAAAAATCGATGAGCAGTTCTTC.

This clonotype was picked up a small number of times. This sequence joins TRBV20-1 and TRBJ2-1; D gene unclear. Germline lookup yields CDR1 DFQATT and CDR2 SNEGSKA (reference sequence). The CDR3 has 13 residues. V lost 1 base, J lost 4 bases, and 8 bases lay in between. CDR3 loop: CSARVPLYNEQFF. CDR3 in DNA: TGCAGTGCTAGAGTCCCGCTGTACAATGAGCAGTTCTTC.

The chain combines TRBV20-1 with TRBJ1-1, with 8 bases identical to TRBD1. V lost 6 bases to trimming and J lost 4 bases; unmatched junction nucleotides: 7. The germline V gene encodes CDR1 DFQATT and CDR2 SNEGSKA (reference sequence). The CDR3 spans 13 residues. The CDR3 sequence: CSAMTGATTEAFF. Written as DNA, the CDR3 is TGCAGTGCAATGACAGGGGCGACCACTGAAGCTTTCTTT.

The chain employs TRBV10-3 and TRBJ2-5; TRBD2 matches at 7 bases. J lost 4 bases, V lost 4 bases, and 9 bases had no gene match. Germline values: CDR1 ENHRY, CDR2 SYGVKD. This CDR3 is 15 amino acids long. The chain's CDR3 is CAISVMLGEGETQYF. The DNA for the CDR3 is TGTGCCATCAGTGTGATGTTGGGGGAGGGAGAGACCCAGTACTTC.

The genes are TRBV10-1 and TRBJ2-3; TRBD1 matches 8 bases. The CDR3 covers 16 residues. Germline V CDR1 and CDR2: WNHNN, SYGVQD (reference sequence). After removal of 6 bases from V and 6 bases from J, the junction contained 14 bases not matched to a gene. CDR3 sequence (DNA): TGCGCCAGCAGCGAACGACAGGGGTTGAGAGGGGATACGCAGTATTTT. Its protein is CASSERQGLRGDTQYF.